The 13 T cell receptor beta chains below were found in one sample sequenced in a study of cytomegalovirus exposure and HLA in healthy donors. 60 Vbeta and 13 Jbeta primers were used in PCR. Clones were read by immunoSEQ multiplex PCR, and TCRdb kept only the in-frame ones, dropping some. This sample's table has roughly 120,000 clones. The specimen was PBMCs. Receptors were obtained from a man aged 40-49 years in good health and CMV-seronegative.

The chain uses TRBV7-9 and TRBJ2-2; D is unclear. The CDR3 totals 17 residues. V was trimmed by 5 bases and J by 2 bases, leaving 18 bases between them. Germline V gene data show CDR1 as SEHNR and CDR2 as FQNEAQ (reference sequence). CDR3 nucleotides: TGTGCCAGCAGCATTACAACGTTGGGCCAAAACACCGGGGAGCTGTTTTTT. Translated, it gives CASSITTLGQNTGELFF. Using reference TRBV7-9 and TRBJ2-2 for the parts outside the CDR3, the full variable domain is DTGVSQNPRHKITKRGQNVTFRCDPISEHNRLYWYRQTLGQGPEFLTYFQNEAQLEKSRLLSDRFSAERPKGSFSTLEIQRTEQGDSAMYLCASSITTLGQNTGELFFGEGSRLTVL.

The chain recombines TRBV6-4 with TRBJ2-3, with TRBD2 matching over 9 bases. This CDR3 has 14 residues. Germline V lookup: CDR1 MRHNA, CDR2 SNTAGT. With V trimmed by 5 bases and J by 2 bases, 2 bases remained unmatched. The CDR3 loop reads CASSLAGSTDTQYF. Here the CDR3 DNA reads TGTGCCAGCAGTCTAGCGGGATCCACAGATACGCAGTATTTT.

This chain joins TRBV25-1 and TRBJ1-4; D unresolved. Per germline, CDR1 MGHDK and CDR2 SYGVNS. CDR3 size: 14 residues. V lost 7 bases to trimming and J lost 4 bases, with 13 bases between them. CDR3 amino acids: CASTPPRLNEKLFF. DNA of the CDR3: TGTGCCAGCACCCCCCCCAGACTTAATGAAAAACTGTTTTTT.

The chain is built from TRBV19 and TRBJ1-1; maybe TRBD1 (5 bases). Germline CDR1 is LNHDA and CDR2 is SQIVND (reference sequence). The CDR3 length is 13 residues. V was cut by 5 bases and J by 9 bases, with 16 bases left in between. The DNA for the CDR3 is TGTGCCAGTAGTCCGGGAGGGGTTTTAAAAGCTTTCTTT. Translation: CASSPGGVLKAFF.

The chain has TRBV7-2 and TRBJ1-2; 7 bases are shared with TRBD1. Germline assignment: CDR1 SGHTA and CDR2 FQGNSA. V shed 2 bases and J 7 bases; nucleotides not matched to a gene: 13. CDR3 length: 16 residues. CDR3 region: CASSLSGRQGLSGYTF. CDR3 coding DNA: TGTGCCAGCAGCTTATCGGGCCGACAGGGATTGAGTGGCTACACCTTC.

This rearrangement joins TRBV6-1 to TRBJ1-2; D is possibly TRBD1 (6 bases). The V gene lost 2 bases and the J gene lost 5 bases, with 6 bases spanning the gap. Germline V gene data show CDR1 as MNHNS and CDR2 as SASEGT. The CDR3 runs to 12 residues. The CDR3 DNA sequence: TGTGCCAGCAGTGAAACAGGGTATGGCTACACCTTC. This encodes CASSETGYGYTF.

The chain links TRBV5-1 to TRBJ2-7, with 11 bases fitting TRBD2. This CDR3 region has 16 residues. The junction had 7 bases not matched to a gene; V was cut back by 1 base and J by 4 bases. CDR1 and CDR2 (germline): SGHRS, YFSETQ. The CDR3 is CASSLLPGLAVYEQYF. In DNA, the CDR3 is TGCGCCAGCAGCTTGTTACCGGGACTAGCGGTATACGAGCAGTACTTC.

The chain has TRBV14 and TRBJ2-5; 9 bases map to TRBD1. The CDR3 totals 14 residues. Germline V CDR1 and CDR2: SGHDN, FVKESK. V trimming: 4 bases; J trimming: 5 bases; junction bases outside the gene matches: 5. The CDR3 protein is CASSPNRGRETQYF. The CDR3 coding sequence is TGTGCCAGCAGCCCCAACAGGGGGCGGGAGACCCAGTACTTC.

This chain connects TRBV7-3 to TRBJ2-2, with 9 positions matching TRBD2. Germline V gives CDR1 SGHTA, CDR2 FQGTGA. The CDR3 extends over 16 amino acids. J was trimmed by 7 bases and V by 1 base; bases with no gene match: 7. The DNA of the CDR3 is TGTGCCAGCAGCTTAATAAATAGCGGGAGTCTCGGGGAGCTGTTTTTT. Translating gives CASSLINSGSLGELFF.

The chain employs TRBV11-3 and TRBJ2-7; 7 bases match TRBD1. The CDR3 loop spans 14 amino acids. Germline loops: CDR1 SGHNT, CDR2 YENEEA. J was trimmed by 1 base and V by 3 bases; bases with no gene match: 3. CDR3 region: CASSFYRGSYEQYF. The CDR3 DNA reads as TGTGCCAGCAGCTTTTACAGGGGATCCTACGAGCAGTACTTC.

CDR3 sequence (DNA): TGTGCCAGCTCACGCAGGGGCACAGATACGCAGTATTTT. This encodes CASSRRGTDTQYF. The genes are TRBV18 and TRBJ2-3, with a possible D match to TRBD1 (5 bases). The V gene lost 4 bases and the J gene lost 1 base, with 6 bases spanning the gap. The CDR3 sequence is 13 residues long. Per the germline V gene, CDR1 is KGHSH and CDR2 is LQKENI.

The CDR3 sequence: CASSTTGFARAFF. CDR3 bases: TGTGCCAGCAGTACCACAGGGTTCGCACGAGCTTTCTTT. The rearrangement joins TRBV2 to TRBJ1-1; perhaps TRBD1 as D (6 bases). V lost 5 bases and J lost 10, with 17 bases in between. Germline CDR1 reads SNHLY; CDR2 reads FYNNEI. This CDR3 region has 13 residues. Variable domain in full (rest from reference TRBV2 and TRBJ1-1): EPEVTQTPSHQVTQMGQEVILRCVPISNHLYFYWYRQILGQKVEFLVSFYNNEISEKSEIFDDQFSVERPDGSNFTLKIRSTKLEDSAMYFCASSTTGFARAFFGQGTRLTVV.

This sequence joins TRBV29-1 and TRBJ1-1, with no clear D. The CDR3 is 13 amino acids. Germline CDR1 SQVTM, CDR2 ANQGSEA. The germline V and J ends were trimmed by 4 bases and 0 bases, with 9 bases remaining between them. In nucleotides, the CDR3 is TGCAGCGTTGGGACTCGAATGAACACTGAAGCTTTCTTT. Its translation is CSVGTRMNTEAFF.